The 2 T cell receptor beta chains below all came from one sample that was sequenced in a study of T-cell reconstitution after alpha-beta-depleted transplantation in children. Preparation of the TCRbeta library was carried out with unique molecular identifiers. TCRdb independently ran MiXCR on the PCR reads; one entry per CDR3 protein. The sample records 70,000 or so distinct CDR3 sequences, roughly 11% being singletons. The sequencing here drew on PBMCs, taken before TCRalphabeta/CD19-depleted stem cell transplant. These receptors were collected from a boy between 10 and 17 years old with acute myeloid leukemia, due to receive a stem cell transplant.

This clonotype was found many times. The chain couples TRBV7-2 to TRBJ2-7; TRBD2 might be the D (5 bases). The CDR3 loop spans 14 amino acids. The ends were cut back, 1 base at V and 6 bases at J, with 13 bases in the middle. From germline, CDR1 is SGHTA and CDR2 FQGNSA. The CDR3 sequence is CASSLGPSPLEQYF. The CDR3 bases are TGTGCCAGCAGCTTAGGCCCTAGCCCCCTCGAGCAGTACTTC.

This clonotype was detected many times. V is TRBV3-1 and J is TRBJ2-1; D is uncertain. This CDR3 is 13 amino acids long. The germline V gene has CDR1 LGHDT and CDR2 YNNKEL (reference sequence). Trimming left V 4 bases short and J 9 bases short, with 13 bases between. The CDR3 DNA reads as TGTGCCAGCAGCCTTTTACTCCCGGGTGAGCAGTTCTTC. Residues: CASSLLLPGEQFF.